The sequence of this T cell receptor beta chain was determined in a study of CD8 T cell repertoires and HIV-1 epitope variants. Profiled with immunoSEQ multiplex PCR; TCRdb holds only in-frame clones, not every one. This sample has about 5,600 clones, with under 70% found just once. With V trimmed by 3 bases and J by 8 bases, 4 bases remained unmatched. Germline V gene data show CDR1 as SQVTM and CDR2 as ANQGSEA. This CDR3 is built from 12 residues. This clone was observed a single time. Its antigen is currently unknown. The sample comprised cultured CD8+ T cells derived from PBMCs. This sequence originates from a male donor with HIV. V and J are TRBV29-1 and TRBJ2-1; 7 bases line up with TRBD2. DNA of the CDR3: TGCAGCGTTGAGCGGGAGCAGGATGAGCAGTTCTTC. This translates into CSVEREQDEQFF.